The 13 T cell receptor beta chains below come from one sample, sequenced in a study of OX40 agonist ivuxolimab in advanced cancers. Using immunoSEQ multiplex PCR, the repertoire was profiled, and TCRdb retains in-frame clones only, with some absent. This table holds some 80,000 clones, around nine tenths found once. Source: CD4+ or CD8+ T cells sorted from blood, taken in a trial of the OX40 agonist ivuxolimab. The receptor source for this set is an adult with an advanced solid tumor such as melanoma, head and neck, liver or kidney cancer.

This chain uses TRBV29-1 with TRBJ2-1; 8 nucleotides agree with TRBD2. V was clipped by 4 bases and J by 7 bases; unmatched bases: 6. Germline CDR1 SQVTM, CDR2 ANQGSEA. This CDR3 contains 13 residues. The CDR3 DNA follows: TGCAGCGTTGGGGAACTAGCGGTAAATGAGCAGTTCTTC. Its protein product is CSVGELAVNEQFF.

The chain joins TRBV10-2 to TRBJ1-1, with D possibly matching TRBD1 (5 bases). This CDR3 is built from 14 residues. Germline values: CDR1 WSHSY, CDR2 SAAADI. The ends were cut back, 2 bases at V and 0 bases at J, with 7 bases in the middle. The CDR3 coding sequence is TGCGCCAGCAGTGAGGAGGGGATGAACACTGAAGCTTTCTTT. Protein sequence: CASSEEGMNTEAFF.

The V call is TRBV7-2, the J call TRBJ1-3; D ambiguous. V lost 0 bases to trimming and J lost 0 bases, with 9 bases between them. Germline values: CDR1 SGHTA, CDR2 FQGNSA. The length of the CDR3 is 16 residues. In DNA, the CDR3 is TGTGCCAGCAGCTTAGCGCGGGTTACCTCTGGAAACACCATATATTTT. Its protein product is CASSLARVTSGNTIYF.

This clone is a singleton in its sample. This chain joins TRBV30 and TRBJ1-4; D is perhaps TRBD1 (6 bases). The CDR3 loop spans 14 amino acids. CDR1 and CDR2 from the germline V gene are GTSNPN and SVGIG (reference sequence). V was pared by 0 bases and J by 3 bases, with 8 bases between. CDR3 amino acids: CAWSVGGSNEKLFF. For the CDR3, the DNA is TGTGCCTGGAGTGTAGGGGGTTCTAATGAAAAACTGTTTTTT.

This rearrangement joins TRBV28 to TRBJ1-5, with TRBD1 matching over 8 bases. The junction had 8 bases not matched to a gene; V was cut back by 7 bases and J by 6 bases. This CDR3 is built from 14 residues. From germline, CDR1 is MDHEN and CDR2 SYDVKM. The CDR3 region has the DNA TGTGCCAGCATCCGGACAGGGACTGTTCAGCCCCAGCATTTT. Translation gives CASIRTGTVQPQHF.

The sample holds one count of this clone. This chain connects TRBV7-2 to TRBJ2-3; TRBD2 matches at 8 bases. The CDR3 is 15 amino acids. Germline V lookup: CDR1 SGHTA, CDR2 FQGNSA. Trimming removed 2 bases from V and 6 bases from J; junction bases left unmatched: 7. CDR3 protein: CASSLLAGGRDTQYF. The CDR3 DNA follows: TGTGCCAGCAGCTTACTGGCGGGGGGCAGGGATACGCAGTATTTT.

This chain joins TRBV29-1 and TRBJ2-5; D not certain. Germline-derived CDR1 and CDR2 are SQVTM and ANQGSEA. The CDR3 covers 13 residues. Trimming left V 6 bases short and J 2 bases short, with 13 bases between. CDR3 in amino acids: CSVSWTIQETQYF. The CDR3 DNA sequence: TGCAGCGTCTCCTGGACCATACAAGAGACCCAGTACTTC.

The chain joins TRBV9 to TRBJ2-7; 7 bases fit TRBD1. The CDR3 is made up of 15 amino acids. The J segment lost 7 bases and the V segment lost 4 bases, leaving 14 bases of the junction unmatched. CDR1 is SGDLS and CDR2 is YYNGEE in the germline V gene. DNA of the CDR3: TGTGCCAGCAGCACCAGGACAGGCGGCCGGTTTGAGCAGTACTTC. Translated, it gives CASSTRTGGRFEQYF. The full variable domain, with the rest looked up from reference TRBV9 and TRBJ2-7, is DSGVTQTPKHLITATGQRVTLRCSPRSGDLSVYWYQQSLDQGLQFLIQYYNGEERAKGNILERFSAQQFPDLHSELNLSSLELGDSALYFCASSTRTGGRFEQYFGPGTRLTVT.

This chain links TRBV6-6 with TRBJ2-1, with D possibly matching TRBD1 (5 bases). Germline CDR1 and CDR2: MNHNY and SVGAGI (reference sequence). The CDR3 is 13 amino acids. Deletions cut 4 bases from V and 5 bases from J, with 9 bases between. CDR3 nucleotide sequence: TGTGCCAGCAGTTTCTTAGGGGACAATGAGCAGTTCTTC. The encoded protein is CASSFLGDNEQFF.

The chain links TRBV6-5 to TRBJ1-5; no clear D gene. Trimming took 6 bases from V and 4 from J, leaving 10 bases between them. Germline CDR1 is MNHEY and CDR2 is SVGAGI. This CDR3 region has 13 residues. The CDR3 DNA reads TGTGCCAGCAGGCCACCCGGGAATCAGCCCCAGCATTTT. Protein: CASRPPGNQPQHF.

The chain joins TRBV6-1 to TRBJ2-7; 11 nucleotides match TRBD2. CDR3 size: 13 residues. From germline, CDR1 is MNHNS and CDR2 SASEGT. After removal of 10 bases from V and 7 bases from J, the junction contained 9 bases not matched to a gene. The CDR3 region has the DNA TGTGCCACCCTAGCGGGAGGTGCGAGGGAGCAGTACTTC. Translated: CATLAGGAREQYF.

The genes are TRBV6-5 and TRBJ2-7, with D perhaps TRBD2 (5 bases). The germline CDR1 and CDR2 sequences are MNHEY and SVGAGI. V lost 2 bases and J lost 3, with 14 bases in between. This CDR3 region has 15 residues. CDR3 protein: CASSYAIERIYEQYF. The CDR3, as DNA: TGTGCCAGCAGTTACGCAATCGAGCGGATCTACGAGCAGTACTTC.

The chain recombines TRBV18 with TRBJ1-6, with D possibly matching TRBD1 (5 bases). The V end was cut by 2 bases, the J end by 10 bases, with 12 bases between. Germline V gene data show CDR1 as KGHSH and CDR2 as LQKENI. This CDR3 spans 14 amino acids. The CDR3: CASSPAGSSSPLHF. CDR3 sequence (DNA): TGTGCCAGCTCACCAGCAGGGTCCTCCTCACCCCTCCACTTT.